Following are 19 T cell receptor beta chains from one sample sequenced in a study of shared clonotypes between healthy human individuals. Clones were sequenced by immunoSEQ multiplex PCR, and TCRdb holds only the in-frame ones, with some missing. Of millions of clones detected, around nine tenths appear once; the ten largest clones hold about 0.13%. Material: naive CD4+ T cells sorted from blood. Subset given: CD45RA+ positively selected. Every receptor here comes from a man younger than 30 in good health.

Points on this clone: Additional DNA sequences in this sample encode the identical CDR3. V usage is TRBV7-2 and J usage is TRBJ1-4; possibly TRBD1 for D (6 bases). Between the trimmed V and J ends, which lost 0 bases and 1 base, there was a span of 6 bases. Germline V gene lookup returns CDR1 SGHTA and CDR2 FQGNSA. The CDR3 totals 15 residues. The CDR3 bases are TGTGCCAGCAGCTTAGCAGGGGGAACTAATGAAAAACTGTTTTTT. This codes for CASSLAGGTNEKLFF.

In DNA, the CDR3 is TGTGCCAGCAGCTTAGCACGGGACAGGGAACAAGAGACCCAGTACTTC. Encoded protein: CASSLARDREQETQYF. The genes are TRBV7-9 and TRBJ2-5, with 9 bases fitting TRBD1. Germline V lookup: CDR1 SEHNR, CDR2 FQNEAQ (reference sequence). The CDR3 extends over 16 amino acids. V dropped 0 bases and J dropped 2; count of bases not matched to a gene: 4.

This clone was counted a single time. This chain links TRBV13 with TRBJ2-5; a possible D gene is TRBD1 (6 bases). Deletions cut 5 bases from V and 1 base from J, with 17 bases between. Per the germline V gene, CDR1 is PRHDT and CDR2 is FYEKMQ (reference sequence). The CDR3 sequence is 16 residues long. CDR3 bases: TGTGCCAGCAGCGGCCCGTCAGGGGCCCTCCAAGAGACCCAGTACTTC. This codes for CASSGPSGALQETQYF.

This clone occurred a few times. The chain combines TRBV5-1 with TRBJ1-6, with a possible D match to TRBD1 (5 bases). The CDR3 length is 15 residues. Germline V CDR1 and CDR2: SGHRS, YFSETQ. Trimming shortened V by 1 base and J by 8 bases, and 13 bases separated the two germline ends. For the CDR3, the DNA is TGCGCCAGCAGCTTGCGGACAAACTTAGATTCACCCCTCCACTTT. Translating it yields CASSLRTNLDSPLHF.

This chain's CDR3 is CASSEAPTSLGSEQYF. CDR3 nucleotide sequence: TGTGCCAGCAGTGAAGCCCCGACAAGCCTGGGCAGCGAGCAGTACTTC. This chain links TRBV2 with TRBJ2-7; no firm D call. Germline V gives CDR1 SNHLY, CDR2 FYNNEI. CDR3 length equals 16 residues. With 0 bases removed from V and 6 bases from J, the gap between germline ends came to 18 bases.

The rearrangement joins TRBV14 to TRBJ1-3; D is undetermined. Germline loops: CDR1 SGHDN, CDR2 FVKESK. The CDR3 is 14 residues long. V was cut by 1 base and J by 3 bases, with 7 bases left in between. The CDR3 here is CASSQGGYGNTIYF. As DNA, the CDR3 is TGTGCCAGCAGCCAAGGAGGTTATGGAAACACCATATATTTT.

The V call is TRBV6-5, the J call TRBJ1-1, with 9 positions matching TRBD1. Germline-derived CDR1 and CDR2 are MNHEY and SVGAGI. This CDR3 comprises 16 residues. Trimming removed 2 bases from V and 5 bases from J; junction bases left unmatched: 9. CDR3 protein: CASSYLRTGVGTEAFF. The CDR3 DNA reads TGTGCCAGCAGTTACCTGAGGACAGGGGTGGGGACTGAAGCTTTCTTT.

The chain uses TRBV9 and TRBJ2-3; D not certain. This CDR3 is built from 14 residues. Germline CDR1 is SGDLS and CDR2 is YYNGEE. The germline V and J ends were trimmed by 2 bases and 4 bases, with 11 bases remaining between them. The CDR3 sequence: CASSVTTASDTQYF. CDR3 bases: TGTGCCAGCAGCGTTACAACTGCCTCAGATACGCAGTATTTT.

The V call is TRBV5-6, the J call TRBJ1-6, with 7 positions matching TRBD1. The germline V gene encodes CDR1 SGHDT and CDR2 YYEEEE. This CDR3 has 14 residues. V lost 0 bases and J lost 9; bases outside the gene matches: 3. CDR3 amino acids: CASSLGQGGSPLHF. The CDR3 DNA reads as TGTGCCAGCAGCTTGGGACAGGGTGGTTCACCCCTCCACTTT.

V usage is TRBV7-8 and J usage is TRBJ2-3; D may be TRBD2 (6 bases). V was shortened by 2 bases and J by 0 bases, with 12 bases between the two germline ends. The CDR3 contains 16 residues. Germline assignment: CDR1 SGHVS and CDR2 FQNEAQ. This chain's CDR3 is CASSLFGGASTDTQYF. The DNA for the CDR3 is TGTGCCAGCAGCTTATTTGGCGGGGCCAGCACAGATACGCAGTATTTT.

V usage is TRBV2 and J usage is TRBJ1-3; the D gene is possibly TRBD1 (5 bases). Germline CDR1 SNHLY, CDR2 FYNNEI. The V and J ends lost 3 bases and 1 base respectively, with 13 bases between them. The CDR3 is made up of 16 amino acids. The CDR3 spells CASSEGSGSSGNTIYF. The CDR3 region has the DNA TGTGCCAGCAGTGAGGGTTCAGGGTCGTCTGGAAACACCATATATTTT. The variable domain in full, with the rest retrieved from reference TRBV2 and TRBJ1-3, is EPEVTQTPSHQVTQMGQEVILRCVPISNHLYFYWYRQILGQKVEFLVSFYNNEISEKSEIFDDQFSVERPDGSNFTLKIRSTKLEDSAMYFCASSEGSGSSGNTIYFGEGSWLTVV.

The table lists this clone with a few counts. This chain connects TRBV9 to TRBJ2-2; TRBD2 agrees at 10 bases. CDR1 is SGDLS, CDR2 YYNGEE, per germline. Trimming cost V 0 bases and J 7 bases; bases outside gene matches: 9. This CDR3 comprises 17 residues. This CDR3 reads CASSVAPLAGASGELFF. In DNA, the CDR3 is TGTGCCAGCAGCGTAGCCCCCCTAGCGGGGGCCAGCGGGGAGCTGTTTTTT.

Note on this clone: Other DNA sequences in the sample encode the same CDR3. The rearrangement links TRBV30 to TRBJ1-2; the match to TRBD1 covers 8 bases. Germline V gene sequence: CDR1 GTSNPN, CDR2 SVGIG (reference sequence). The V segment lost 3 bases and the J segment 4 bases; nucleotides outside the gene matches: 4. This CDR3 contains 13 residues. The chain's CDR3 is CAWSAGGGYGYTF. The CDR3 bases are TGTGCCTGGAGCGCAGGGGGCGGCTATGGCTACACCTTC. The whole variable domain, remainder taken from reference TRBV30 and TRBJ1-2, is SQTIHQWPATLVQPVGSPLSLECTVEGTSNPNLYWYRQAAGRGLQLLFYSVGIGQISSEVPQNLSASRPQDRQFILSSKKLLLSDSGFYLCAWSAGGGYGYTFGSGTRLTVV.

A remark on this clone: Other DNA sequences in the sample encode the same CDR3. V and J are TRBV29-1 and TRBJ1-5, with 8 bases fitting TRBD1. The CDR3 runs to 12 residues. V was clipped by 7 bases and J by 4 bases; unmatched bases: 3. Germline lookup yields CDR1 SQVTM and CDR2 ANQGSEA. CDR3 DNA sequence: TGCAGCGCCGGACAGGGTAATCAGCCCCAGCATTTT. Protein product: CSAGQGNQPQHF.

The chain combines TRBV19 with TRBJ1-5; possibly TRBD1 for D (6 bases). Trimming left V 4 bases short and J 2 bases short, with 12 bases between. CDR3 size: 15 residues. The germline CDR1 and CDR2 sequences are LNHDA and SQIVND (reference sequence). CDR3 in amino acids: CASSKGGQGNQPQHF. The CDR3, as DNA: TGTGCCAGTAGTAAAGGGGGTCAAGGCAATCAGCCCCAGCATTTT.

V gene TRBV7-2 combines with J gene TRBJ1-5, with TRBD1 as a possible D gene (6 bases). The germline CDR1 and CDR2 sequences are SGHTA and FQGNSA. V was trimmed by 3 bases and J by 7 bases, leaving 10 bases between them. The CDR3 spans 13 residues. CDR3 sequence: CASSFPQGQPQHF. The CDR3 bases are TGTGCCAGCAGCTTTCCCCAGGGGCAGCCCCAGCATTTT.

The chain combines TRBV9 with TRBJ2-5; D gene unclear. The CDR3 extends over 13 amino acids. Germline loops: CDR1 SGDLS, CDR2 YYNGEE. Trimming pared 1 base from V and 3 bases from J, leaving 7 bases between. In DNA, the CDR3 is TGTGCCAGCAGCGTATCCACCGAAGAGACCCAGTACTTC. The encoded protein is CASSVSTEETQYF.

This chain connects TRBV9 to TRBJ2-1, with D unclear. CDR3 length: 13 amino acids. The ends were cut back, 5 bases at V and 5 bases at J, with 11 bases in the middle. CDR1 is SGDLS, CDR2 YYNGEE, per germline. The CDR3 nucleotides read TGTGCCAGCAGTCCCTCCCTTGACAATGAGCAGTTCTTC. Translated, it gives CASSPSLDNEQFF.

The chain is built from TRBV4-1 and TRBJ2-7, with a weak D call TRBD1 (6 bases). Germline-derived CDR1 and CDR2 are MGHRA and YSYEKL. Trimming took off 5 bases at V and 5 bases at J, with 16 bases between the two ends. The length of the CDR3 is 14 residues. The CDR3 here is CASSEIQGAHEQYF. The CDR3 region has the DNA TGCGCCAGCAGCGAAATACAGGGTGCCCACGAGCAGTACTTC.